These T cell receptor beta chains were read from a single sample in a study of response to subunit inactivated influenza vaccine. TCRdb ran MiXCR on the RT-PCR reads and lists one entry per CDR3 protein. Seen here are around 200,000 distinct CDR3 sequences, around 8.8% observed once, and the top ten hold about a tenth. The input for sequencing was non-naive T cells sorted from PBMCs, taken on the day of vaccination. The receptors here all came from a man aged 45 to 65 who received an inactivated influenza vaccine. Each CDR3 is given without its conserved first and last residue.

V gene	J gene	CDR3 protein
TRBV5-1	TRBJ2-2	ASSPRTGLAGTIANTGELF
TRBV6-1	TRBJ1-6	ASTRQGRGSPLH
TRBV6-8	TRBJ2-7	ASSYSTSGGPSSYEQY
TRBV5-1	TRBJ1-1	ASSLNDRGSAF
TRBV25-1	TRBJ1-3	ASSVGASGNTIY
TRBV7-2	TRBJ1-2	ASSLAFRQGYGYT
TRBV7-2	TRBJ2-6	ASSLWTAPGANVLT
TRBV4-2	TRBJ2-7	ASSRQGSGGSYEQY
TRBV30	TRBJ2-1	AWRHRGVYNEQF
TRBV11-2	TRBJ2-7	ASSLAVGDYEQY
TRBV3-1	TRBJ1-2	ASSQDTRNYGYT
TRBV7-6	TRBJ2-5	ASSLDGPVGTQY